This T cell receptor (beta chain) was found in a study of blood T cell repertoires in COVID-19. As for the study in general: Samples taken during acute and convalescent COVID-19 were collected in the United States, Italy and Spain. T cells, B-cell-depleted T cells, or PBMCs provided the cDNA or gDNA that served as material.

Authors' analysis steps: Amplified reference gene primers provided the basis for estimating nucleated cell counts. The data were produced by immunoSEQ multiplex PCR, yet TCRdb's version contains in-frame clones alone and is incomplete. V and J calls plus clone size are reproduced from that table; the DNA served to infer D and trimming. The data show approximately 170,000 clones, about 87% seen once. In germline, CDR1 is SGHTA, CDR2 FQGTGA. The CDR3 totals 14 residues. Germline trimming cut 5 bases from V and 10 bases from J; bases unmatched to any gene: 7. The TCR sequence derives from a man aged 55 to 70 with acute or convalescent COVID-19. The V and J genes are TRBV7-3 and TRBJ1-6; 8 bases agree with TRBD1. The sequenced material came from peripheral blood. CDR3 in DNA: TGTGCCAGCAGCCTCGGACAGGGTGGATCACCCCTCCACTTT. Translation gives CASSLGQGGSPLHF.